A selection of T cell receptor beta chains follows, all from one sample in a study of CD8 T cells in ankylosing spondylitis. TCRdb reanalysed the 5' RACE reads using MiXCR and keeps one entry per CDR3 protein. The sample holds about 800,000 distinct CDR3 sequences, 12% seen once. The sequenced sample was blood, either unsorted or a sorted T cell fraction (not recorded which). These receptors all come from a male donor with ankylosing spondylitis. Both conserved end residues are part of each CDR3. The D gene is left open where the match is weak. Size is stated for part of the rows, as once, few or many counts, or as a class when the clone is expanded.

>few|TRBJ2-3|TRBV20-1|TRBD1
TGCAGTGCTAGAGATGTGCAGGGGGCACGGACAGATACGCAGTATTTT
CSARDVQGARTDTQYF
>few|TRBJ2-7|TRBV5-1|.
TGCGCCAGCAGCTTGAGTCCCCAGGGTGGGCACGAGCAGTACTTC
CASSLSPQGGHEQYF
>.|TRBJ2-5|TRBV20-1|.
TGCAGTGCATTTAAGGGTGGCCAAGAGACCCAGTACTTC
CSAFKGGQETQYF
>.|TRBJ2-5|TRBV5-1|TRBD1
TGCGCCAGCAGCGCCGGACAGGGGTTAAGAGAGACCCAGTACTTC
CASSAGQGLRETQYF
>few|TRBJ1-5|TRBV7-2|TRBD1
TGTGCCAGCAGCGAGACAGGGGGGGAACAGCCCCAGCATTTT
CASSETGGEQPQHF
>.|TRBJ1-5|TRBV20-1|.
TGCAGTGCTTCCAGGGTGGCTGGACTGGAGCCCCAGCATTTT
CSASRVAGLEPQHF
>few|TRBJ2-7|TRBV12-3/TRBV12-4|TRBD2
TGTGCCAGCAAGCTTGACGGGAGGAACTCCTACGAGCAGTACTTC
CASKLDGRNSYEQYF
>few|TRBJ2-1|TRBV10-2|.
TGCGCCAGCACCCGGGGTGGTGGGGCCCATATGGTCAATGAGCAGTTCTTC
CASTRGGGAHMVNEQFF
>.|TRBJ2-1|TRBV20-1|.
TGCAGTGCTAGGGGCCAGGGGCCGAGCTCCTACAATGAGCAGTTCTTC
CSARGQGPSSYNEQFF
>few|TRBJ1-5|TRBV7-8|.
TGTGCCAGCAGCCCTAAAGAAGCAACGGTGGGCAATCAGCCCCAGCATTTT
CASSPKEATVGNQPQHF
>few|TRBJ1-5|TRBV6-5|.
TGTGCCAGCAGTTACTCATCCCTGGATCCCCAGCATTTT
CASSYSSLDPQHF
>.|TRBJ2-7|TRBV7-2|.
TGTGCCAGCAGCTCCGCTCTAGGGAGCTCCTACGAGCAGTACTTC
CASSSALGSSYEQYF
>few|TRBJ2-3|TRBV4-3|TRBD1
TGCGCCAGCAGCCAGGGACAGTGGAGCACAGATACGCAGTATTTT
CASSQGQWSTDTQYF
>few|TRBJ2-7|TRBV6-1|TRBD1
TGTGCCAGCAGCCGGACAGGAACGGGGGAGCAGTACTTC
CASSRTGTGEQYF
>once|TRBJ2-1|TRBV24-1|TRBD2
TGTGCCACCAGTGCCTCGGGACTAGCGGTTGGGAATGAGCAGTTCTTC
CATSASGLAVGNEQFF
>many|TRBJ2-5|TRBV4-2|.
TGTGCCAGCAGCCACGAGCTCACCGGGGAAGAGACCCAGTACTTC
CASSHELTGEETQYF
>.|TRBJ2-7|TRBV10-2|.
TGCGCCAGCAGTGAGCTCAGGGTTGGCTACGAGCAGTACTTC
CASSELRVGYEQYF
>few|TRBJ2-1|TRBV6-5|.
TGTGCCAGCAGTTACCCCTCACTTAGTGGTAAAAATGAGCAGTTCTTC
CASSYPSLSGKNEQFF
>.|TRBJ2-1|TRBV7-2|TRBD2
TGTGCCAGCAGCTTCGCGACTAGCGGGAGACGTACCAATGAGCAGTTCTTC
CASSFATSGRRTNEQFF
>few|TRBJ2-7|TRBV5-1|.
TGCGCCAGCAGCTTGGGTGGGGCCCTTGGCTCCTACGAGCAGTACTTC
CASSLGGALGSYEQYF
>few|TRBJ1-2|TRBV12-3/TRBV12-4|.
TGTGCCAGCAGTGTAGCCGGGATTACGATTTATGGCTACACCTTC
CASSVAGITIYGYTF
>few|TRBJ2-5|TRBV10-1|TRBD1
TGCGCCAGCAGTGATGGTTTAAGGGACAGCCAAGAGACCCAGTACTTC
CASSDGLRDSQETQYF
>.|TRBJ2-7|TRBV2|TRBD2
TGTGCCTGTAGGGACGGGAGGTCCTACGAGCAGTACTTC
CACRDGRSYEQYF
>.|TRBJ2-5|TRBV6-1|TRBD2
TGTGCCAGCACCTTATCGCCGGGACTAGCGGGGAAGTGGGAGACCCAGTACTTC
CASTLSPGLAGKWETQYF
>.|TRBJ2-3|TRBV15|.
TGTGCCACCAGCTTTGGGGGGGGCGCGACAGATACGCAGTATTTT
CATSFGGGATDTQYF
>few|TRBJ2-7|TRBV7-9|.
TGTGCCAGCAGCTTATATCGTGGCCGGGGCGAGCAGTACTTC
CASSLYRGRGEQYF
>few|TRBJ2-7|TRBV7-2|TRBD2
TGTGCCAGCAGCCCTATGTCACGGACTAGCGGGAACTACGAGCAGTACTTC
CASSPMSRTSGNYEQYF
>many|TRBJ2-2|TRBV7-9|TRBD2
TGTGCCAGCAGCCCCCGGACTAGCACCGGGGAGCTGTTTTTT
CASSPRTSTGELFF